This T cell receptor (beta chain) derives from a study of T cell repertoires in cytomegalovirus infection. Using its own MiXCR run on the reads, TCRdb lists one record per CDR3 protein. The sample gives hundreds of thousands of distinct CDR3 sequences, roughly 12% of which show up once; roughly a tenth is in the top ten. Germline V CDR1 and CDR2: LNHDA, SQIVND (reference sequence). Trimming removed 8 bases from V and 0 bases from J; junction bases left unmatched: 4. This CDR3 has 17 residues. The sequence came from a human donor in good health (CMV status not recorded). Some clones in this sample may be carry-over from other donors' samples. V gene TRBV19 combines with J gene TRBJ2-1, with 16 positions matching TRBD2. What was sequenced was PBMCs. CDR3 amino acids: CASRGTSGRVSYNEQFF. CDR3 in DNA: TGTGCCAGTCGCGGGACTAGCGGGAGGGTCTCCTACAATGAGCAGTTCTTC.